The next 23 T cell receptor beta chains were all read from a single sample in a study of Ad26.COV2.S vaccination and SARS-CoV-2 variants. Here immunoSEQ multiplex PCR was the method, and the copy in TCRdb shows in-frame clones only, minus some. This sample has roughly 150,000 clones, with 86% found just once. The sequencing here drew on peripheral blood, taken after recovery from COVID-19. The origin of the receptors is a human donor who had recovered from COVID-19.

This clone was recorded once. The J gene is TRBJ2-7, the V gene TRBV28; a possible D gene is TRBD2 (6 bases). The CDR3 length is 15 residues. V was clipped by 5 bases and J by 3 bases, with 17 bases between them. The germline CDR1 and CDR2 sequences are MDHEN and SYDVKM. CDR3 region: CASSTTGGLHYEQYF. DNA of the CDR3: TGTGCCAGCAGTACAACCGGGGGTCTTCACTACGAGCAGTACTTC.

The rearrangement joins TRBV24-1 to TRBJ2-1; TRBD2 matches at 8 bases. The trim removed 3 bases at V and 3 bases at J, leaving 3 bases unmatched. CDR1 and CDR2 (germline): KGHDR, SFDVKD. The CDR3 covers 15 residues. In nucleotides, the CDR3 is TGTGCCACCAGTGATAACGGGGGGGTCTACAATGAGCAGTTCTTC. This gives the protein CATSDNGGVYNEQFF.

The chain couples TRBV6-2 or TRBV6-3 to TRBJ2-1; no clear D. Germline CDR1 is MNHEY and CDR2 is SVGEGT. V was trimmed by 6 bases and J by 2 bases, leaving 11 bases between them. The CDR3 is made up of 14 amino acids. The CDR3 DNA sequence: TGTGCCAGCAGCCTGAACAGTCCCTACAATGAGCAGTTCTTC. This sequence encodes CASSLNSPYNEQFF.

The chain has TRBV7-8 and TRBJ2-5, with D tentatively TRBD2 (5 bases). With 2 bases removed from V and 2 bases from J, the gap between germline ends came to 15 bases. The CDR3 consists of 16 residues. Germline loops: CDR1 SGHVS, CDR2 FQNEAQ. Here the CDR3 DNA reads TGTGCCAGCAGCTTAACGCAGCGGACGGAACAAGAGACCCAGTACTTC. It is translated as CASSLTQRTEQETQYF.

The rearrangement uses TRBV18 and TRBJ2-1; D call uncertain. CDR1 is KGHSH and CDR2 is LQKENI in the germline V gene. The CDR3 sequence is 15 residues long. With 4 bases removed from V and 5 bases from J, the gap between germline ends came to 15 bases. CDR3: CASSLNWARNNEQFF. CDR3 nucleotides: TGTGCCAGCTCACTGAACTGGGCCAGAAACAATGAGCAGTTCTTC.

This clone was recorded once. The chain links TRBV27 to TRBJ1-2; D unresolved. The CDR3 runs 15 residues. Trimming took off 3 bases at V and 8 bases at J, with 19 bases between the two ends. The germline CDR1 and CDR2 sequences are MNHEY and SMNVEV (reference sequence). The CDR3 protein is CASSFGGELSRGYTF. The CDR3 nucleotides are TGTGCCAGCAGTTTTGGCGGGGAGCTGTCCCGGGGCTACACCTTC.

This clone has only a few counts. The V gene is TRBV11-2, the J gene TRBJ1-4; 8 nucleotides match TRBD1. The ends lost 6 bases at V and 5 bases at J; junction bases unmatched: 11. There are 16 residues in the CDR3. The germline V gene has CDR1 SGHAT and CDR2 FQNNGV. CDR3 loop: CASRHSQTGANEKLFF. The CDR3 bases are TGTGCCAGCAGGCATTCACAGACAGGGGCGAATGAAAAACTGTTTTTT.

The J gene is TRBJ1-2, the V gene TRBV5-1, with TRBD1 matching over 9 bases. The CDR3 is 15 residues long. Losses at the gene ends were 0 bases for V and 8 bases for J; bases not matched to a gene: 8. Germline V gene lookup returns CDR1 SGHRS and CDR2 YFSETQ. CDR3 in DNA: TGCGCCAGCAGCTTGGGTGGAGACAGGGGGGGCGGCTACACCTTC. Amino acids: CASSLGGDRGGGYTF.

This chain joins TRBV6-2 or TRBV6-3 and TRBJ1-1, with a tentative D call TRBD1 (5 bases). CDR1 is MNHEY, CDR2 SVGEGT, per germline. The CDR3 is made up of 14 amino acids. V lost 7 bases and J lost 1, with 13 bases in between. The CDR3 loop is CASTPGRANTEAFF. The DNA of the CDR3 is TGTGCCAGCACCCCAGGCAGGGCGAACACTGAAGCTTTCTTT.

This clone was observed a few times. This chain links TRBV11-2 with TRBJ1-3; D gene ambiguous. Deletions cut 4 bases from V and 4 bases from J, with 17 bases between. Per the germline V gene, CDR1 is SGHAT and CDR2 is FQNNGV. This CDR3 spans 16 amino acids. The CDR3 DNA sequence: TGTGCCAGCAGCTCCCTAGGTGGGCCGGGGGGAAACACCATATATTTT. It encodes CASSSLGGPGGNTIYF.

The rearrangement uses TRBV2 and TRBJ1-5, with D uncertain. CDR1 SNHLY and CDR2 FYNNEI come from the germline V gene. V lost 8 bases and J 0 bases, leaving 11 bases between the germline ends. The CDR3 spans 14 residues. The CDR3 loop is CASRGRASNQPQHF. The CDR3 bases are TGTGCCAGCCGCGGTAGGGCTAGCAATCAGCCCCAGCATTTT.

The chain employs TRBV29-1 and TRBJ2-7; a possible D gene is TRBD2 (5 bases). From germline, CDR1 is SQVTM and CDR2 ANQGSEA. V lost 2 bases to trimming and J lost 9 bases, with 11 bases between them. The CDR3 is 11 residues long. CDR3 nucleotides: TGCAGCGTTGAAAGCCGGGATTGGCAGTACTTC. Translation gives CSVESRDWQYF.

Here the CDR3 reads CASSQDRSGGAYEQYF. DNA for the CDR3: TGCGCCAGCAGCCAAGATCGTAGCGGGGGGGCCTACGAGCAGTACTTC. This chain links TRBV4-3 with TRBJ2-7; TRBD2 aligns across 11 bases. After removal of 0 bases from V and 2 bases from J, the junction contained 3 bases not matched to a gene. Germline V gene lookup returns CDR1 LGHNA and CDR2 YSLEER. The length of the CDR3 is 16 residues.

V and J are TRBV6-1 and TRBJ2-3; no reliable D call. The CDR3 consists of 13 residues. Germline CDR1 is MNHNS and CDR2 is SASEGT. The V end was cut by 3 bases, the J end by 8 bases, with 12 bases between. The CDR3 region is CASSDLGTGTQYF. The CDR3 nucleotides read TGTGCCAGCAGTGACCTCGGTACGGGTACGCAGTATTTT.

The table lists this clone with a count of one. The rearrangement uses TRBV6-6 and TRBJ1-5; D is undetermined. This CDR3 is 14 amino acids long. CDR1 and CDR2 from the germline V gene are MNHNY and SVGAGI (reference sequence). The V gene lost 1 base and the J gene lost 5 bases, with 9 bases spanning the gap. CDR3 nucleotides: TGTGCCAGCAGTTACTGGGGAGGAGATCAGCCCCAGCATTTT. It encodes CASSYWGGDQPQHF.

CDR3: CASRKLGEGEKLFF. CDR3 coding DNA: TGTGCCAGCAGAAAGCTAGGGGAAGGTGAAAAACTGTTTTTT. This chain joins TRBV28 and TRBJ1-4; the D gene is possibly TRBD1 (5 bases). The CDR3 consists of 14 residues. With 6 bases removed from V and 7 bases from J, the gap between germline ends came to 15 bases. Germline CDR1 reads MDHEN; CDR2 reads SYDVKM. Based on the CDR3 plus reference TRBV28 and TRBJ1-4, the full variable domain is DVKVTQSSRYLVKRTGEKVFLECVQDMDHENMFWYRQDPGLGLRLIYFSYDVKMKEKGDIPEGYSVSREKKERFSLILESASTNQTSMYLCASRKLGEGEKLFFGSGTQLSVL.

CDR3: CASTPTNKFGQEYNEQFF. In nucleotides, the CDR3 is TGCGCCAGCACCCCTACCAACAAGTTCGGACAGGAGTACAATGAGCAGTTCTTC. The J gene is TRBJ2-1, the V gene TRBV5-1; 7 bases align to TRBD1. Germline CDR1 reads SGHRS; CDR2 reads YFSETQ. The CDR3 is made up of 18 amino acids. The V segment lost 6 bases and the J segment 4 bases; nucleotides outside the gene matches: 19.

For the CDR3, the DNA is TGTGCCAGCAGTGAAGCGCGCTCACCCCTCCACTTT. This gives the protein CASSEARSPLHF. The V and J genes are TRBV25-1 and TRBJ1-6; no firm D call. The CDR3 has 12 residues. Germline CDR1 MGHDK, CDR2 SYGVNS. V lost 2 bases, J lost 10 bases, and 6 bases lay in between.

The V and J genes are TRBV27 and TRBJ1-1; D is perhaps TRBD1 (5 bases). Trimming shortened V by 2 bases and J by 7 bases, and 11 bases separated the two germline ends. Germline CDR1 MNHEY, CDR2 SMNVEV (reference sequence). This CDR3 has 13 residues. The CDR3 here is CASSLPDRHEAFF. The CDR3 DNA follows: TGTGCCAGCAGTTTACCCGACAGACATGAAGCTTTCTTT.

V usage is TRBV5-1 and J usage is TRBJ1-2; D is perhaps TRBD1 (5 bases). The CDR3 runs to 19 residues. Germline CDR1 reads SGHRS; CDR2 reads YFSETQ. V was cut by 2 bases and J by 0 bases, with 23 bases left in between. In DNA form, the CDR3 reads TGCGCCAGCAGCTTTGGGGGGACTCAACGACTAACAACTAACTATGGCTACACCTTC. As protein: CASSFGGTQRLTTNYGYTF.

CDR3 DNA: TGTGCCAGCAGACCCGGACAGCCAGGGTTTTACTACGAGCAGTACTTC. As protein: CASRPGQPGFYYEQYF. The V and J genes are TRBV5-4 and TRBJ2-7, with D perhaps matching TRBD1 (6 bases). Germline-derived CDR1 and CDR2 are SGHNT and YYREEE (reference sequence). The CDR3 consists of 16 residues. Trimming removed 5 bases from V and 3 bases from J, with 21 bases in between.

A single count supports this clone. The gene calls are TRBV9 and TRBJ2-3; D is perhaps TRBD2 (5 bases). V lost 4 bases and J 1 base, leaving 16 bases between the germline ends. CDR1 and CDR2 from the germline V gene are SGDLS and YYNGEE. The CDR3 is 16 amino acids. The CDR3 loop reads CASSFRDGVGTDTQYF. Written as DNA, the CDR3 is TGTGCCAGCAGCTTCCGGGATGGGGTTGGCACAGATACGCAGTATTTT.

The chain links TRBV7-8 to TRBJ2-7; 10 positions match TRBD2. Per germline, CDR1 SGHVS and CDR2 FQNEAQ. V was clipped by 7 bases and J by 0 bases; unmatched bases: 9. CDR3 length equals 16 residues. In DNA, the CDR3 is TGTGCCAGCACCCCAAGGGGGACTAGCGACTCCTACGAGCAGTACTTC. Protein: CASTPRGTSDSYEQYF.